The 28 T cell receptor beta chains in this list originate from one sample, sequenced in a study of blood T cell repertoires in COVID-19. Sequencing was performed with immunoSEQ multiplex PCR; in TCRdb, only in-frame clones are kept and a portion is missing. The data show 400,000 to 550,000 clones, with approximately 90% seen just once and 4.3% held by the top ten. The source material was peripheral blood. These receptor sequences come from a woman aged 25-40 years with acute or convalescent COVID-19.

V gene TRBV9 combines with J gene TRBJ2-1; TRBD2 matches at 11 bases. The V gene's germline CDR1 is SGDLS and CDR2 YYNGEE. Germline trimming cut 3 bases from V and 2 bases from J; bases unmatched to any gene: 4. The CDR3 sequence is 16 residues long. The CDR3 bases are TGTGCCAGCAGCGGCAAGACTAGCGGGGCCTACAATGAGCAGTTCTTC. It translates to CASSGKTSGAYNEQFF.

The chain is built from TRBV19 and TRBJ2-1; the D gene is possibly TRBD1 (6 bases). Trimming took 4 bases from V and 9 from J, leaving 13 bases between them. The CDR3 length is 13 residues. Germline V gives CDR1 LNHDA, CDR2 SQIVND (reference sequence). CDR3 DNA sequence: TGTGCCAGTAGTACTACAGGGTTCGGTGAGCAGTTCTTC. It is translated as CASSTTGFGEQFF.

The CDR3 is CASTLGEGVAGANVLTF. CDR3 coding DNA: TGTGCCAGTACCCTAGGTGAGGGGGTGGCTGGGGCCAACGTCCTGACTTTC. The chain employs TRBV19 and TRBJ2-6, with D possibly matching TRBD1 (6 bases). The germline V and J ends were trimmed by 7 bases and 2 bases, with 18 bases remaining between them. CDR1 and CDR2 from the germline V gene are LNHDA and SQIVND (reference sequence). The CDR3 consists of 17 residues.

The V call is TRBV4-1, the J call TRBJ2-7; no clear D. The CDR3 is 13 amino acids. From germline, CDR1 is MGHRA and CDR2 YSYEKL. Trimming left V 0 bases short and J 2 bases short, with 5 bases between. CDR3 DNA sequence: TGCGCCAGCAGCCAAGAAGCCCCCTACGAGCAGTACTTC. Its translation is CASSQEAPYEQYF.

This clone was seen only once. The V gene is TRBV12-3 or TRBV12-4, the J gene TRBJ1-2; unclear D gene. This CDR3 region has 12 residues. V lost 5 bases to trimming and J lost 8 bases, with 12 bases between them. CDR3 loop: CASSPLTGGYTF. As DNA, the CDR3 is TGTGCCAGCAGTCCCCTAACGGGGGGCTACACCTTC.

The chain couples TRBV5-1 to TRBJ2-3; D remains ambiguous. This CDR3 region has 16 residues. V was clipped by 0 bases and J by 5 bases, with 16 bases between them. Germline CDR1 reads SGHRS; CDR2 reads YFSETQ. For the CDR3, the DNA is TGCGCCAGCAGCTTGGTGTCCTCGCAGGAACGAGATACGCAGTATTTT. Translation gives CASSLVSSQERDTQYF. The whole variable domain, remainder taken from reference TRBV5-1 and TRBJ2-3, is KAGVTQTPRYLIKTRGQQVTLSCSPISGHRSVSWYQQTPGQGLQFLFEYFSETQRNKGNFPGRFSGRQFSNSRSEMNVSTLELGDSALYLCASSLVSSQERDTQYFGPGTRLTVL.

CDR3 nucleotides: TGTGCCTGGAGTTCTGGGGGGGTGAACACCGGGGAGCTGTTTTTT. Translation gives CAWSSGGVNTGELFF. The chain joins TRBV30 to TRBJ2-2; 7 nucleotides match TRBD2. Germline V gene data show CDR1 as GTSNPN and CDR2 as SVGIG (reference sequence). The CDR3 is 15 residues long. J was trimmed by 1 base and V by 2 bases; bases with no gene match: 4.

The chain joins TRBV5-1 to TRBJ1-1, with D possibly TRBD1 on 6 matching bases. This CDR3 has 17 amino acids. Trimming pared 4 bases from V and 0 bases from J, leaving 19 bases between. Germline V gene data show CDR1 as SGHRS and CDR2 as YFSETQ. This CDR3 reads CASSLPGHQTMNTEAFF. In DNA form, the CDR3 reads TGCGCCAGCAGCCTGCCGGGACACCAAACAATGAACACTGAAGCTTTCTTT.

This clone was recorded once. CDR3 loop: CASSYRRTDTQYF. The CDR3 DNA reads as TGTGCCAGCAGTTACCGGAGGACAGATACGCAGTATTTT. The chain employs TRBV27 and TRBJ2-3; D may be TRBD2 (5 bases). The CDR3 contains 13 residues. Germline-derived CDR1 and CDR2 are MNHEY and SMNVEV (reference sequence). V lost 4 bases and J lost 3, with 8 bases in between.

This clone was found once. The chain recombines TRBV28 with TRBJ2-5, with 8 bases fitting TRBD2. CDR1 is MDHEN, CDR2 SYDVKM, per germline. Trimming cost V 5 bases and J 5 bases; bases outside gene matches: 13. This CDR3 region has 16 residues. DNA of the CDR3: TGTGCCAGCAGTGCCGGGGGGGGGTACGATTTGGAGACCCAGTACTTC. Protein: CASSAGGGYDLETQYF.

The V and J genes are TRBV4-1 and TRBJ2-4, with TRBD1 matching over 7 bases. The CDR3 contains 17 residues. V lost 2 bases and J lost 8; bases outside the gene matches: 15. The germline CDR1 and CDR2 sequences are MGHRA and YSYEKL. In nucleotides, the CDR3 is TGCGCCAGCAGCCAAAACCTACAGGGGTTCGTGTCGGACATTCAGTACTTC. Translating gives CASSQNLQGFVSDIQYF.

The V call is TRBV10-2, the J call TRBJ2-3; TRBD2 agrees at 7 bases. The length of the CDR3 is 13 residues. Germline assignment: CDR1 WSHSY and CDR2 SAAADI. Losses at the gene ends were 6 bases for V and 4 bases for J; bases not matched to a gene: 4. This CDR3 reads CASSSGAADTQYF. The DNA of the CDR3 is TGCGCCAGCAGCAGCGGGGCCGCAGATACGCAGTATTTT.

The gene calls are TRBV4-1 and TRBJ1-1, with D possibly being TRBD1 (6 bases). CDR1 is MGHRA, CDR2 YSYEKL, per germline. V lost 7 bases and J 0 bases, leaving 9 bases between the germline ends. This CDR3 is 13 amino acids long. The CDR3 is CASTDSVNTEAFF. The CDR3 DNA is TGCGCCAGCACGGACAGCGTGAACACTGAAGCTTTCTTT.

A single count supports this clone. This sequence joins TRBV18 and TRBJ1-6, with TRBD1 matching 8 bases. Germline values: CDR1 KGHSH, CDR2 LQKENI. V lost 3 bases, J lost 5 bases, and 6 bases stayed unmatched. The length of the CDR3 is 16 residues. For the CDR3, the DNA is TGTGCCAGCTCACCTAATGGACAGGGAAATAATTCACCCCTCCACTTT. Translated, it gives CASSPNGQGNNSPLHF.

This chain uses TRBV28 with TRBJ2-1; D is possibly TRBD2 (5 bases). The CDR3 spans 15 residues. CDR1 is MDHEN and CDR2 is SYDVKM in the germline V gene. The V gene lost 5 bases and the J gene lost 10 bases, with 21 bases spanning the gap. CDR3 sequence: CASSLRAEKTTEQFF. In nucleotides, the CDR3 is TGTGCCAGCAGTCTCCGCGCCGAAAAGACTACAGAGCAGTTCTTC.

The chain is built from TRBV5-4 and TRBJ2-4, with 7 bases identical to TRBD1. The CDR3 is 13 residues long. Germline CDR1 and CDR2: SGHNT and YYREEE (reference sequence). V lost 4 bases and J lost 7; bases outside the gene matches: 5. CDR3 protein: CASSPGQKNIQYF. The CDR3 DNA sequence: TGTGCCAGCAGCCCGGGACAGAAGAACATTCAGTACTTC.

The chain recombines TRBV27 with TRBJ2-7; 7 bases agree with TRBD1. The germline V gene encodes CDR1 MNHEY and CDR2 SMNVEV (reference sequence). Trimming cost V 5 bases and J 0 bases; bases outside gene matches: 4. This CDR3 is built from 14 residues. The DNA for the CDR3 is TGTGCCAGCAGTCTAACAGGGGCCTCCTACGAGCAGTACTTC. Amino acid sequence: CASSLTGASYEQYF.

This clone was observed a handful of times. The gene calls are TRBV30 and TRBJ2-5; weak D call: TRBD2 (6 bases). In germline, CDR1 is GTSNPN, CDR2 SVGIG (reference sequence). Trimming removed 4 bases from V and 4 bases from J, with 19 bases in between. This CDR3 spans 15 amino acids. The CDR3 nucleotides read TGTGCCTGGATTGTGTGGGGGACTGAATCAGAGACCCAGTACTTC. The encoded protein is CAWIVWGTESETQYF.

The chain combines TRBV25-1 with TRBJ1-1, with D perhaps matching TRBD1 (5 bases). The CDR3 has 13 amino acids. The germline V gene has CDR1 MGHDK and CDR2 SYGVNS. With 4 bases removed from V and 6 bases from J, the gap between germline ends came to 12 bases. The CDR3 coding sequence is TGTGCCAGCAGTGGCCAAACGGGGGCTGAAGCTTTCTTT. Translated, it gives CASSGQTGAEAFF. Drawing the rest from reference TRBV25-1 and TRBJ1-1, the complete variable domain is EADIYQTPRYLVIGTGKKITLECSQTMGHDKMYWYQQDPGMELHLIHYSYGVNSTEKGDLSSESTVSRIRTEHFPLTLESARPSHTSQYLCASSGQTGAEAFFGQGTRLTVV.

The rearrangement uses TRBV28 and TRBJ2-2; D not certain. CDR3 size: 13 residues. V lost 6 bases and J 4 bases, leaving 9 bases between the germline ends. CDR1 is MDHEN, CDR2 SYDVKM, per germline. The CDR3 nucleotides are TGTGCCAGCAGCGAACAAGTCACCGGGGAGCTGTTTTTT. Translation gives CASSEQVTGELFF.

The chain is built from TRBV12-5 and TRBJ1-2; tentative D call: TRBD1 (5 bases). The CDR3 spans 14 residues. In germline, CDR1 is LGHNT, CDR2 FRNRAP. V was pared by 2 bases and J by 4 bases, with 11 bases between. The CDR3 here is CASGLWGSIYGYTF. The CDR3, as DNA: TGTGCTAGTGGTTTGTGGGGCTCGATCTATGGCTACACCTTC.

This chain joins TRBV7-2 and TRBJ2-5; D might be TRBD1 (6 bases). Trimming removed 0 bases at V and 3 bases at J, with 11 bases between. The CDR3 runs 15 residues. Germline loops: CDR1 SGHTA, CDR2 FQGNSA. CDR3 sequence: CASSLALQGKETQYF. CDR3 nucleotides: TGTGCCAGCAGCTTAGCGCTACAGGGAAAAGAGACCCAGTACTTC.

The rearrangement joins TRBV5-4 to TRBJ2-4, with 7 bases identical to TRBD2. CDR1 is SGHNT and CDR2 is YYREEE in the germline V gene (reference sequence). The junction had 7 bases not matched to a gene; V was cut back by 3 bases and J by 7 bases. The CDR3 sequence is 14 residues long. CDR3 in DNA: TGTGCCAGCAGCTCGCCAGACGGGGGGAACATTCAGTACTTC. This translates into CASSSPDGGNIQYF.

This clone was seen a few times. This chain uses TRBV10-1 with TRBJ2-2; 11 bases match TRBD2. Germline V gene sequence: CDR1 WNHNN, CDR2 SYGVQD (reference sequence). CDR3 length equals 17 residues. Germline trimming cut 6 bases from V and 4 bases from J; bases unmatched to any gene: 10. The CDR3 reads CASRLAGGPEVTGELFF. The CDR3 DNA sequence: TGCGCCAGCAGGCTAGCGGGGGGCCCCGAGGTCACCGGGGAGCTGTTTTTT.

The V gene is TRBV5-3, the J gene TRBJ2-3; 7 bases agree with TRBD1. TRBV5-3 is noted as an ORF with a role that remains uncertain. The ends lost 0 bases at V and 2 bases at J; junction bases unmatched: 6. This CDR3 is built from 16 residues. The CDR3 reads CARSLGVGGDTDTQYF. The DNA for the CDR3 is TGTGCCAGAAGCTTGGGGGTAGGGGGCGACACAGATACGCAGTATTTT.

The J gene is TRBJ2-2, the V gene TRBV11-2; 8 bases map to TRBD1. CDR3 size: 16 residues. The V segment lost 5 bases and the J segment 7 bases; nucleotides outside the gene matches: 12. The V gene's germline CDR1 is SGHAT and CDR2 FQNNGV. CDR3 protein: CASSVQGAKFIGELFF. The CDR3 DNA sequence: TGTGCCAGCAGCGTTCAGGGGGCTAAGTTTATCGGGGAGCTGTTTTTT.

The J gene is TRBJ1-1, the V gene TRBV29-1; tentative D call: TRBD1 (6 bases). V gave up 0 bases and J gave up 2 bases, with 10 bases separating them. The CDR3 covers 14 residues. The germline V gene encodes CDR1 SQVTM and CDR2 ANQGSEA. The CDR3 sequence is CSVEEGAGNTEAFF. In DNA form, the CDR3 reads TGCAGCGTTGAAGAGGGGGCTGGTAACACTGAAGCTTTCTTT.

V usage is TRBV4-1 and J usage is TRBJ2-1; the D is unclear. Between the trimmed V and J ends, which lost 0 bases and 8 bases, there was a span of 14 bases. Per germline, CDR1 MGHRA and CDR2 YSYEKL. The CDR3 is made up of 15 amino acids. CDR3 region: CASSQDGSGWDEQFF. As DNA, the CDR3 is TGCGCCAGCAGCCAAGATGGTTCCGGGTGGGATGAGCAGTTCTTC.